Shown below are 15 T cell receptor beta chains from a single sample sequenced in a study of T cells in Graves' hyperthyroidism and ophthalmopathy (dated by TCRdb to between 2018 and 2021). Library generation was performed with multiplex PCR. The sequencer listed for this sample is Illumina HiSeq 2000. Amplification of TCR beta CDR3 regions was carried out from RNA transcripts. For the first round of RT-PCR on the TCR CDR3, the HTBI primer set was used together with the Qiagen OneStep RT-PCR kit. TCRdb handled the public reads itself, with Q25 trimming in fastp and clone calling in MiXCR, and kept productive beta chains. All rows with the same CDR3 protein become a single entry with the most common DNA and genes. In this sample the table shows 200,000 or so distinct CDR3 sequences, less than 20% of which occur a single time. About half of the sample is held by the ten biggest clonotypes. The sequenced sample consisted of blood. Source of these receptors: a woman between 45 and 60 years old with Graves' hyperthyroidism.

Note on this clonotype: An end of the junction differs from the germline gene, which may be a read error. This rearrangement joins TRBV11-2 to TRBJ2-1; tentatively, D is TRBD2 (5 bases). The CDR3 has 17 amino acids. Looked up from germline, CDR1 is SGHAT and CDR2 is FQNNGV. CDR3 DNA sequence: TGCGCCAGCCAGCCAAGACCCCCCAGCGGAGGAAACAATGAGCAGTTCTTC. Protein product: CASQPRPPSGGNNEQFF. Looking up the rest from reference TRBV11-2 and TRBJ2-1 gives the full variable domain: EAGVAQSPRYKIIEKRQSVAFWCNPISGHATLYWYQQILGQGPKLLIQFQNNGVVDDSQLPKDRFSAERLKGVDSTLKIQPAKLEDSAVYLCASQPRPPSGGNNEQFFGPGTRLTVL.

This clonotype was detected only a few times. This rearrangement joins TRBV2 to TRBJ2-1, with a weak D call TRBD2 (6 bases). The V gene lost 1 base and the J gene lost 6 bases, with 13 bases spanning the gap. The CDR3 runs to 15 residues. Germline V lookup: CDR1 SNHLY, CDR2 FYNNEI. The DNA of the CDR3 is TGTGCCAGCAGTGAAGGACTAGTAAGGTCCAATGAGCAGTTCTTC. Residues: CASSEGLVRSNEQFF.

The V and J genes are TRBV12-3 or TRBV12-4 and TRBJ1-2, with no clear D. Trimming pared 5 bases from V and 5 bases from J, leaving 21 bases between. The CDR3 loop spans 16 amino acids. The CDR3 DNA follows: TGTGCCAGCAGTCTGGACGGAAATATAGCCCCATATGGCTACACCTTC. It codes for CASSLDGNIAPYGYTF.

The chain is built from TRBV5-8 and TRBJ2-5; 7 positions agree with TRBD1. The ends lost 3 bases at V and 5 bases at J; junction bases unmatched: 4. The CDR3 is 13 residues long. Per the germline V gene, CDR1 is SGHTS and CDR2 is YDEGEE. CDR3 coding DNA: TGTGCCAGCAGCTACAGGGGCTCGGAGACCCAGTACTTC. Its translation is CASSYRGSETQYF.

This clonotype was detected a few times. A much larger clonotype is one base distant, so this may be a read error. The CDR3, as DNA: TGTGCCAGCTTTGAGTCGCATTACAATGAGCAGTTCTTC. The encoded protein is CASFESHYNEQFF. The rearrangement uses TRBV2 and TRBJ2-1, with D hard to call. Between the trimmed V and J ends, which lost 8 bases and 4 bases, there was a span of 12 bases. CDR1 is SNHLY, CDR2 FYNNEI, per germline. The CDR3 consists of 13 residues.

This clonotype was seen more than once but under ten times. This may come from a read error, since a much larger clone is one base off. The CDR3 DNA is TGCAGCGTCGGACTAGCGGGAGGAGTTGAGCAGTTCTTC. Translating gives CSVGLAGGVEQFF. The chain carries TRBV29-1 and TRBJ2-1, with 14 bases identical to TRBD2. The CDR3 loop spans 13 amino acids. V was pared by 6 bases and J by 9 bases, with 4 bases of the junction left unmatched. Looked up from germline, CDR1 is SQVTM and CDR2 is ANQGSEA.

This clonotype has a count of ten or more. The chain uses TRBV13 and TRBJ2-7, with 7 bases identical to TRBD2. The germline CDR1 and CDR2 sequences are PRHDT and FYEKMQ (reference sequence). With 4 bases clipped from V and 4 bases from J, the junction kept 16 bases outside the gene matches. This CDR3 contains 17 residues. CDR3 region: CASSYSPLGGRWYEQYF. CDR3 coding DNA: TGTGCCAGCAGCTACTCCCCCCTCGGCGGGAGATGGTACGAGCAGTACTTC.

This clonotype has a count of ten or more. The chain combines TRBV20-1 with TRBJ2-3; D gene ambiguous. CDR1 and CDR2 from the germline V gene are DFQATT and SNEGSKA (reference sequence). The CDR3 runs to 14 residues. V lost 0 bases and J 0 bases, leaving 7 bases between the germline ends. The CDR3 loop is CSARELTSTDTQYF. The DNA for the CDR3 is TGCAGTGCTAGAGAACTAACTAGCACAGATACGCAGTATTTT.

In this sample, this clonotype turned up many times. The chain is built from TRBV12-3 or TRBV12-4 and TRBJ1-1; 7 nucleotides match TRBD1. V gave up 6 bases and J gave up 9 bases; unmatched junction bases: 16. This CDR3 is built from 15 residues. DNA for the CDR3: TGTGCCAGCAGCCTTACCTCGACAGGGAGGTTGCAAGCTTTCTTT. Its protein product is CASSLTSTGRLQAFF.

This clonotype appeared a few times. The chain recombines TRBV2 with TRBJ1-3; weak D call: TRBD1 (5 bases). Trimming pared 3 bases from V and 0 bases from J, leaving 12 bases between. CDR1 and CDR2 from the germline V gene are SNHLY and FYNNEI. The CDR3 totals 16 residues. CDR3 in DNA: TGTGCCAGCAGTGAGCAGGGCCGAGGCTCTGGAAACACCATATATTTT. Translation: CASSEQGRGSGNTIYF.

This clonotype was seen only a few times. This chain uses TRBV29-1 with TRBJ1-6, with D uncertain. CDR3 length: 14 residues. CDR1 SQVTM and CDR2 ANQGSEA come from the germline V gene. Trimming stripped 4 bases from V and 7 bases from J, with 14 bases between. The CDR3 sequence: CSVAQSLPNSPLHF. The CDR3 nucleotides read TGCAGCGTTGCTCAGAGTCTTCCCAATTCACCCCTCCACTTT.

Details on this clonotype: This may stem from a read error, because a much larger clone lies one nucleotide away. The V gene is TRBV30, the J gene TRBJ2-5, with D perhaps TRBD1 (6 bases). The CDR3 has 12 amino acids. Germline assignment: CDR1 GTSNPN and CDR2 SVGIG (reference sequence). The CDR3 nucleotides are TGTGCCTGGGGACAGTTTGGAGAGATCCAGTACTTC. Amino acids: CAWGQFGEIQYF.

This chain uses TRBV6-5 with TRBJ1-1, with a weak D call TRBD1 (6 bases). V shed 2 bases and J shed 1 base, with 20 bases lying between them. CDR1 is MNHEY and CDR2 is SVGAGI in the germline V gene. The length of the CDR3 is 18 residues. The CDR3 DNA follows: TGTGCCAGCAGTTACCCCTTGACCCGACAGGCGCCGAACACTGAAGCTTTCTTT. Its protein product is CASSYPLTRQAPNTEAFF.

In this sample, this clonotype turned up many times. This chain links TRBV20-1 with TRBJ1-3; no clear D gene. Trimming left V 3 bases short and J 1 base short, with 10 bases between. The CDR3 extends over 14 amino acids. Germline CDR1 reads DFQATT; CDR2 reads SNEGSKA (reference sequence). The CDR3 here is CSARAGESGNTIYF. The DNA of the CDR3 is TGCAGTGCTAGGGCCGGAGAGTCTGGAAACACCATATATTTT.

This clonotype was counted ten times or more. CDR3 sequence reads: CASSVYKDGYTF. The CDR3 DNA reads TGTGCCAGCAGCGTATACAAGGATGGCTACACCTTC. The gene calls are TRBV5-8 and TRBJ1-2; D is unresolved. Per the germline V gene, CDR1 is SGHTS and CDR2 is YDEGEE. The V and J ends lost 4 bases and 6 bases respectively, with 10 bases between them. The CDR3 loop spans 12 amino acids.